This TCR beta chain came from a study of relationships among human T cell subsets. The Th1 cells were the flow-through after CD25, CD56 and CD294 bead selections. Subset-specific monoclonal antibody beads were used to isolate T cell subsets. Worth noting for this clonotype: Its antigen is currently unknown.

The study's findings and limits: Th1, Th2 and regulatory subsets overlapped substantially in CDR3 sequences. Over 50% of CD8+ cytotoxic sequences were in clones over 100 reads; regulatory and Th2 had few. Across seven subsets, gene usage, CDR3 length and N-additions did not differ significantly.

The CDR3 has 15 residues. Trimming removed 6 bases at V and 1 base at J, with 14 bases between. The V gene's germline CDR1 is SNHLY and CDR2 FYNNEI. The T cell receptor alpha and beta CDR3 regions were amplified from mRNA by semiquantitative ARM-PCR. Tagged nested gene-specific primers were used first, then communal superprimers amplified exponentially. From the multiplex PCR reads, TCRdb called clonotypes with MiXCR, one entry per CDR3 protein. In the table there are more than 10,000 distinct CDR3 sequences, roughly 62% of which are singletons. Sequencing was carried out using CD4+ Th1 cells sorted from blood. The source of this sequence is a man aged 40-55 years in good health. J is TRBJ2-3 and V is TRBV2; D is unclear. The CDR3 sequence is CASRSFWLRTDTQYF. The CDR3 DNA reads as TGTGCCAGCAGAAGTTTCTGGCTTCGCACAGATACGCAGTATTTT.